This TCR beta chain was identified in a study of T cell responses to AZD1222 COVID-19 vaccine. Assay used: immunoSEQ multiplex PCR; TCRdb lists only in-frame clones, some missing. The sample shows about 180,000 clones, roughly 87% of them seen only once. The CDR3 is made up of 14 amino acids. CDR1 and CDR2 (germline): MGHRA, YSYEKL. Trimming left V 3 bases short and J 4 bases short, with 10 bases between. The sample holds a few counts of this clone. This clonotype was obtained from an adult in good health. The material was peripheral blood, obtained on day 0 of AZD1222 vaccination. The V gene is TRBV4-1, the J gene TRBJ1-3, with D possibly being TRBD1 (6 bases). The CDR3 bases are TGCGCCAGCAGCCACCTAACAGGGGGAAACACCATATATTTT. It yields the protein CASSHLTGGNTIYF.